This T cell receptor (beta chain) was profiled in a study of T cells in Graves' hyperthyroidism and ophthalmopathy. Across the study: Peripheral blood sampling occurred at initial diagnosis, before any treatment.

There are 15 residues in the CDR3. V lost 5 bases and J lost 4, with 15 bases in between. Findings and caveats of the study: Blood samples included most of the expanded thyroid clonotypes exceeding 0.001.

Researchers took RNA transcripts and amplified the TCR beta CDR3 regions from them. Using the HTBI primer set, a first-round RT-PCR was run on the TCR CDR3. One entry per CDR3 protein, called by TCRdb with MiXCR from the multiplex PCR reads. The sample has approximately 610,000 distinct CDR3 sequences; approximately 16% are singletons. This clonotype showed up many times. The antigen is not known. Source material: blood. The chain has TRBV12-3 or TRBV12-4 and TRBJ2-1; the D gene could be TRBD1 or TRBD2 (5 bases each). This TCR derives from a woman in her late teens or twenties with Graves' hyperthyroidism. The CDR3 here is CASSPGTHGYNEQFF. The DNA for the CDR3 is TGTGCCAGCAGTCCCGGGACCCATGGGTACAATGAGCAGTTCTTC.